The T cell receptor beta chain under discussion was sequenced for a study of blood T cells in healthy people across ages. Study-wide context: Per every two T cells, about one barcoded beta molecule was captured by template switching.

A sample-barcoded 5' primer and a J-beta primer mix were used in a second PCR of about 6 to 11 cycles. Every cDNA was tagged by a template-switch adaptor with 12 random nucleotides. TCRdb fed the 5' RACE reads into MiXCR, producing one record per CDR3 protein. The sample carries over 600,000 distinct CDR3 sequences, around 50% recorded once. V was cut by 4 bases and J by 0 bases, with 11 bases left in between. The CDR3 is 15 amino acids. Germline CDR1 LGHDT, CDR2 YNNKEL (reference sequence). This clonotype was detected only a few times. Its antigen is undetermined. Whole-study findings and limits: Changes in expanded clonotypes were possibly confounded, as the CMV status of donors was unknown.

V and J are TRBV3-1 and TRBJ2-3; the D gene is possibly TRBD1 (6 bases). The clonotype comes from a man aged 35-49 years in good health. Sequenced input: blood. CDR3 loop: CASSPLGASTDTQYF. DNA for the CDR3: TGTGCCAGCAGCCCTTTGGGGGCGAGCACAGATACGCAGTATTTT.